Sequencing of this T cell receptor beta chain was carried out in a study of T cells after yellow fever vaccination. One entry per CDR3 protein results from TCRdb running MiXCR on the 5' RACE reads. The table includes 100,000 to 150,000 distinct CDR3 sequences, around 15% detected once. Germline CDR1 and CDR2: LNHNV and YYDKDF (reference sequence). The CDR3 sequence is 14 residues long. Trimming cost V 4 bases and J 7 bases, with 14 bases left between them. The specimen was CD8+ T cells sorted from PBMCs, collected 5 days after the yellow fever booster vaccination. The chain couples TRBV15 to TRBJ2-1; a possible D gene is TRBD2 (6 bases). The TCR was taken from a man younger than 30 who received the YFV17D yellow fever vaccine. DNA for the CDR3: TGTGCCACCAGCATTGGGACGGGAGATAATGAGCAGTTCTTC. Translating gives CATSIGTGDNEQFF.